The 7 T cell receptor beta chains presented below share a single source sample, sequenced in a study of blood T cell repertoires in COVID-19. Libraries were prepared by immunoSEQ multiplex PCR; TCRdb keeps only in-frame clonotypes and omits some of them. The sample holds about 130,000 clones, roughly 83% seen once. Sample: peripheral blood. The receptors originated from a woman aged 30 to 39 who had recovered from COVID-19.

The chain combines TRBV3-1 (or the pseudogene TRBV3-2) with TRBJ1-1, with D possibly being TRBD1 (6 bases). CDR3 size: 16 residues. In germline, CDR1 is LGHDT, CDR2 YNNKEL (reference sequence). V was cut by 3 bases and J by 1 base, with 15 bases left in between. The CDR3 DNA sequence: TGTGCCAGCAGCCAGATCCCCGGGACAAAGAACACTGAAGCTTTCTTT. Protein sequence: CASSQIPGTKNTEAFF.

Remarks on this clone: A junction end diverges from the germline sequence, so it may reflect a read error. The chain combines TRBV7-7 with TRBJ2-5; 7 bases are a match to TRBD1. Germline lookup yields CDR1 SSHAT and CDR2 FNYEAQ (reference sequence). This CDR3 is 13 amino acids long. DNA for the CDR3: TGTGCTAGCAGCTTTCGCAGGGGGGAGACCCAGTACTTC. It translates to CASSFRRGETQYF.

This clone was seen once. The chain combines TRBV9 with TRBJ2-7; D perhaps matches TRBD1 (6 bases). V was cut by 4 bases and J by 4 bases, with 9 bases left in between. Per germline, CDR1 SGDLS and CDR2 YYNGEE. CDR3 length equals 12 residues. CDR3 DNA sequence: TGTGCCAGCAGCTACACAGGGTACGAGCAGTACTTC. Amino acids: CASSYTGYEQYF. Filled out from reference TRBV9 and TRBJ2-7, the complete variable domain reads DSGVTQTPKHLITATGQRVTLRCSPRSGDLSVYWYQQSLDQGLQFLIQYYNGEERAKGNILERFSAQQFPDLHSELNLSSLELGDSALYFCASSYTGYEQYFGPGTRLTVT.

This clone was recorded a few times. V usage is TRBV5-6 and J usage is TRBJ2-7, with 12 bases aligning to TRBD1. The CDR3 is made up of 16 amino acids. Trimming at V came to 2 bases and at J to 11 bases, leaving 14 bases not matched to a gene. Germline V gene lookup returns CDR1 SGHDT and CDR2 YYEEEE. CDR3 residues: CASSLYPGTGGVREYF. The DNA of the CDR3 is TGTGCCAGCAGCTTATACCCCGGGACAGGGGGCGTTCGGGAGTACTTC.

This chain joins TRBV19 and TRBJ1-2; no clear D. V was clipped by 1 base and J by 0 bases, with 9 bases between them. Per germline, CDR1 LNHDA and CDR2 SQIVND (reference sequence). The CDR3 contains 15 residues. CDR3 sequence (DNA): TGTGCCAGTAGTATAGTAGCGGGGTCTAACTATGGCTACACCTTC. It encodes CASSIVAGSNYGYTF.

V gene TRBV5-5 combines with J gene TRBJ2-5; 7 bases are a match to TRBD1. Germline CDR1 SGHKS, CDR2 YYEKEE (reference sequence). The CDR3 spans 15 residues. The V and J ends lost 4 bases and 4 bases, in that order; junction bases with no gene match: 10. The CDR3 region is CASSIPTGRRETQYF. The CDR3 coding sequence is TGTGCCAGCAGCATACCGACAGGGCGGCGAGAGACCCAGTACTTC.

The gene calls are TRBV27 and TRBJ1-4, with a weak D call TRBD1 (5 bases). From germline, CDR1 is MNHEY and CDR2 SMNVEV (reference sequence). V shed 2 bases and J shed 4 bases, with 23 bases lying between them. This CDR3 spans 19 amino acids. The CDR3 DNA is TGTGCCAGCAGTTTACAGCTCCCGGGACTAGAAAGTGGTAATGAAAAACTGTTTTTT. Translated, it gives CASSLQLPGLESGNEKLFF.